What follows are 8 T cell receptor beta chains derived from one specimen sequenced in a study of blood T cell repertoires in COVID-19. The data were produced by immunoSEQ multiplex PCR, yet TCRdb's version contains in-frame clones alone and is incomplete. There are 300,000 to 350,000 clones in the sample; approximately 88% occur only once, and roughly 9.9% lies in the top ten. Sequencing input: peripheral blood. Receptor source: a man aged 25 to 40 with COVID-19, enrolled during active disease.

The table lists this clone with a count of one. The chain links TRBV7-3 to TRBJ2-7; TRBD1 matches at 7 bases. The CDR3 loop spans 13 amino acids. V was pared by 5 bases and J by 3 bases, with 4 bases of the junction left unmatched. CDR1 and CDR2 from the germline V gene are SGHTA and FQGTGA. This chain's CDR3 is CASSPTGIYEQYF. The CDR3 DNA reads TGTGCCAGCAGCCCGACAGGGATCTACGAGCAGTACTTC.

This chain connects TRBV27 to TRBJ1-2; 8 bases are shared with TRBD1. V was pared by 6 bases and J by 6 bases, with 9 bases of the junction left unmatched. CDR3 length: 14 residues. Germline CDR1 MNHEY, CDR2 SMNVEV (reference sequence). Here the CDR3 reads CASSIDRGGNGYTF. CDR3 DNA sequence: TGTGCCAGCAGCATCGACAGGGGTGGTAATGGCTACACCTTC.

This chain links TRBV19 with TRBJ2-7, with a weak D call TRBD1 (6 bases). Trimming removed 5 bases from V and 2 bases from J, with 13 bases in between. This CDR3 contains 14 residues. Germline CDR1 LNHDA, CDR2 SQIVND (reference sequence). The CDR3 reads CASSVTQGAYEQYF. For the CDR3, the DNA is TGTGCCAGTAGTGTCACACAGGGAGCCTACGAGCAGTACTTC.

Written as DNA, the CDR3 is TGTGCCAGCAGTGACGGACAGGGCCAAGAGACCCAGTACTTC. It encodes CASSDGQGQETQYF. The rearrangement joins TRBV9 to TRBJ2-5; 8 bases are a match to TRBD1. J lost 1 base, V lost 5 bases, and 4 bases had no gene match. Looked up from germline, CDR1 is SGDLS and CDR2 is YYNGEE. This CDR3 has 14 residues.

This chain links TRBV11-2 with TRBJ2-2; a possible D gene is TRBD1 (5 bases). V was pared by 1 base and J by 0 bases, with 6 bases between. This CDR3 has 15 amino acids. Germline assignment: CDR1 SGHAT and CDR2 FQNNGV. Here the CDR3 DNA reads TGTGCCAGCAGCTTAGTACAGGCGAACACCGGGGAGCTGTTTTTT. This gives the protein CASSLVQANTGELFF.

The rearrangement uses TRBV5-4 and TRBJ1-2, with 7 nucleotides matching TRBD1. Germline V CDR1 and CDR2: SGHNT, YYREEE (reference sequence). This CDR3 is built from 14 residues. V lost 4 bases, J lost 2 bases, and 5 bases stayed unmatched. The CDR3 coding sequence is TGTGCCAGCAGCACCCCGGGACAGAACTATGGCTACACCTTC. Its translation is CASSTPGQNYGYTF. Combining the CDR3 with reference TRBV5-4 and TRBJ1-2 gives the whole variable domain ETGVTQSPTHLIKTRGQQVTLRCSSQSGHNTVSWYQQALGQGPQFIFQYYREEENGRGNFPPRFSGLQFPNYSSELNVNALELDDSALYLCASSTPGQNYGYTFGSGTRLTVV.

The rearrangement uses TRBV10-1 and TRBJ2-7; 7 bases map to TRBD1. CDR1 is WNHNN, CDR2 SYGVQD, per germline (reference sequence). The CDR3 is 15 amino acids. With V trimmed by 5 bases and J by 7 bases, 14 bases remained unmatched. The CDR3 protein is CASSSLTGLAREQYF. The CDR3, as DNA: TGCGCCAGCAGTTCCCTGACAGGGCTCGCGCGGGAGCAGTACTTC.

The rearrangement links TRBV7-3 to TRBJ2-2; 8 bases are a match to TRBD2. V shed 2 bases, J shed 6 bases, and the junction held 14 bases outside the gene matches. Germline values: CDR1 SGHTA, CDR2 FQGTGA. The CDR3 covers 18 residues. CDR3 amino acids: CASSLSPQLSGGSGELFF. The CDR3 coding sequence is TGTGCCAGCAGCTTATCCCCACAGCTCAGCGGGGGTTCCGGGGAGCTGTTTTTT.